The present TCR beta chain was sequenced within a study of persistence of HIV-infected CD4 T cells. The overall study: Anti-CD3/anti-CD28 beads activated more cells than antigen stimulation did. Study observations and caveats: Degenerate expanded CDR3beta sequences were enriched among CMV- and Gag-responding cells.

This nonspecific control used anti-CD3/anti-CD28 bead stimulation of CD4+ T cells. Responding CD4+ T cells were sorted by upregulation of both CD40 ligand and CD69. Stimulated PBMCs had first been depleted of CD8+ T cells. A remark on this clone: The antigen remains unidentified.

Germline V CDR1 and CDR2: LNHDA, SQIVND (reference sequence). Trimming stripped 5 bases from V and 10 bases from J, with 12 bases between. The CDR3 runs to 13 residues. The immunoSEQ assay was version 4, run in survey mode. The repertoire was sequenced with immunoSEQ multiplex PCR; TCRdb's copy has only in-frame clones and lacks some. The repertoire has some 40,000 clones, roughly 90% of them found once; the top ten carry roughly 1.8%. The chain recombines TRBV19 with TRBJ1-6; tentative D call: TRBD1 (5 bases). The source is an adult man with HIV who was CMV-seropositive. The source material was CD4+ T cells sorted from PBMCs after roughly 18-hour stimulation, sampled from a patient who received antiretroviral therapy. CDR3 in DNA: TGTGCCAGTAGTTCAGGGTCGAAATCACCCCTCCACTTT. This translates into CASSSGSKSPLHF.